This T cell receptor (beta chain) was profiled in a study of cytomegalovirus exposure and HLA in healthy donors (dated by TCRdb to about 2017). With respect to the entire study: In an earlier analysis of roughly 500 of the donors, around 300 Gb of sequence data and 90 million to 120 million unique TCR beta sequences from about 179 million T cells were reported. Because of strong linkage in the cohort, roughly five DR-DQ haplotypes were treated as single units for association and clustering. All discovery cohort repertoires had been generated using a single sequencing platform. Both class I and class II loci were covered by HLA typing, at four-digit resolution. Rather than using new phenotypic data, the later analysis identified candidate immune exposures from TCR beta sequences and from how often those sequences occurred across donors. A later analysis re-examined previously published TCR beta repertoires from roughly 720 donors and added high-resolution HLA genotyping to investigate patterns of TCR occurrence. The study was designed to test whether signatures of past pathogen exposure could be identified by cataloging public T cell receptors. Genome-wide SNP genotypes for about 65% of the roughly 670 donors were used in a later genetic analysis, which treated that subset as a discovery cohort. The study used immunosequencing to profile the T cell repertoires of 600 to 850 subjects and linked those repertoires to cytomegalovirus serostatus. Typing coverage varied by locus: roughly 620-640 donors for A, B, C, DRB1 and DQB1; more than 500 for DQA1; 606 for DPA1; 450 to 480 for DPB1. Across 398 genotyped donors of the cohort, an average of about 240,000 unique TCR beta nucleotide sequences per donor were sequenced, and 15% to 20% of those sequences were non-productive. An early release that covered some 630 HLA-typed donors contained 300 to 350 gigabases of sequencing data and 75 million to 100 million unique TCR sequences. Besides the first cohort of 666 subjects, a separate validation cohort made up of 120 different subjects was used. An earlier analysis of several hundred of the donors applied high-throughput TCR beta sequencing to assess whether each TCR beta V gene segment acted as functional or pseudogenic. The study combined high-throughput TCR immunosequencing, statistical association of individual TCRs with disease status, and machine learning to predict cytomegalovirus infection status. Donor age, sex, ethnicity and CMV serostatus were collected together with the repertoire data. The genetic ancestry cluster associated with self-reported Caucasian donors included about four fifths of the roughly 400 genotyped donors.

Comments on this clone: No cognate antigen has been identified for it. No base qualities exist here, and no much larger clone lies one base off it.

For this chain, trimming is 6 bases at the V end and 7 bases at the J end, and the number of junction bases without a gene match is 3. There are 12 amino acids in the CDR3, from cysteine to phenylalanine inclusive. Of all the DNA, just the CDR3 is kept, 36 bases in frame from base 1. The germline V gene yields SNHLY for CDR1 and FYNNEI for CDR2. In total, about 650 healthy bone marrow donors made up the cohort. Cohort members were all nominally healthy when sampled, although unrecorded immune exposures were likely present. The donor was CMV seronegative and belonged to the group of 380 or so seronegative cohort members. A peripheral blood sample was provided by each donor, and peripheral blood mononuclear cells were used for TCR beta sequencing. The Qiagen DNeasy Blood Extraction Kit was used to extract genomic DNA from the blood cell samples. Results and caveats for the whole study, not just this receptor: The authors suggested that the approach could potentially be extended to other disease states and immunological phenotypes. A later analysis associated about 16,000 TCR beta sequences with specific HLA alleles at a false discovery rate of 0.05. A later analysis found that HLA-associated TCR beta chains were more clonally expanded and had lower generation probabilities than equally common non-associated chains. A cluster of highly shared sequence variants was judged likely to represent a technical artifact of the sequencing pipeline. A later genetic analysis associated a missense DCLRE1C variant with V-gene and J-gene trimming of TCR beta chains, and an independent cohort replicated the association. Broadly in line with IMGT annotations, most TCR beta V segments showed up in productive rearrangements about 87% or about 30% of the time in an earlier analysis of approximately 600 of the donors. A later analysis found that most CMV-associated TCR beta chains appeared HLA-restricted, with HLA associations seemingly driven largely by CMV exposure. In this cohort, only TCR beta chains were sequenced, and detectable features were limited by the absence of alpha or paired-chain data. A further reported finding was that TCR beta sequences accurately predicted the HLA-A and HLA-B alleles for most subjects in the first cohort. The study listed approximately 150 TCR beta chains as associated with cytomegalovirus. When HLA alleles, especially DR and DQ, strongly co-occurred, TCR associations were difficult to assign to individual alleles. Correlated functional status among segregating V segments might reflect linkage disequilibrium, but an unknown experimental factor could not be ruled out. Presence/absence analyses assumed roughly uniform sequencing depth across donors, an assumption that may not hold. Because some donors lacked HLA typing at each locus, the association tests relied only on the typed subset. The only immune exposure information available for the cohort was CMV serostatus. According to a later analysis, TCR association rates differed among HLA loci, with DRB1 alleles showing the most associated TCRs and HLA-C alleles showing the fewest. Across donors, most TCR sequences were observed very rarely, whereas some public TCRs were present in many individuals. The 87-base-pair reads could not distinguish some IMGT-functional V segments, including TRBV6-2 and TRBV6-3, so those segments were excluded. Because counts were too low, seventeen rarely observed V segments, including chromosome 9 orphons, were left out of the earlier analysis of a few hundred of the donors. In vitro tests confirmed that a few of the cytomegalovirus-associated TCR beta chains recognize cytomegalovirus antigens. In a later genetic analysis, fewer N-insertions in productive TCRs were reported among donors in an Asian-associated ancestry cluster than the approximately 670-donor mean. Several of the top co-occurrence clusters appeared to be linked to parvovirus B19, influenza, CMV and Epstein-Barr virus, according to a later analysis. Cytomegalovirus status was reported to be diagnosed by the classifier with high specificity and sensitivity in both the original and validation cohorts.

Libraries were constructed by the immunoSEQ multiplex PCR assay. For the multiplex PCR, a mixture combining 60 forward primers for TCR Vbeta segments and 13 reverse primers for TCR Jbeta segments was used. The CDR3 region of rearranged TCR beta genes was amplified from genomic DNA by a multiplex PCR assay. The Illumina HiSeq System was used to sequence the amplified TCR beta libraries as 87-base-pair reads. The authors' pipeline ran thus. In a later analysis, some 80 million unique TCR beta chains were counted across the approximately 640 repertoires, and approximately 11 million of these chains were shared by at least two donors. Raw reads were error-corrected and collapsed into unique sequences with a nearest-neighbor algorithm that merged closely related sequences to remove PCR and sequencing errors. To assign V, D and J gene segments, CDR3 sequences were aligned to IMGT reference sequences. For a sequence to be retained, a match of at least six nucleotides was required to both a V gene segment and a J gene segment. A rearrangement was called productive if the CDR3 had no stop codons and remained in frame with V and J, and every other rearrangement was called non-productive. Following IMGT convention, CDR3 was defined as the stretch from the second conserved V-encoded cysteine to the conserved J-encoded phenylalanine. The earlier analysis of 587 of the donors excluded any sequence lacking an unambiguous match to a single V gene segment. In an earlier analysis of roughly 500 of the donors, V segments were called functional above 56.7% productive rearrangements and were called segregating when the between-donor standard deviation exceeded 5%. A statistical classification framework was developed to diagnose cytomegalovirus status using the catalog of TCR beta chain sequences. A later analysis assigned V and J genes by comparing TCR nucleotide sequences with IMGT/GENE-DB human TR gene sequences. The TCRdist pipeline was used in a later analysis to assign CDR3 sequences and most-parsimonious VDJ recombination scenarios. In a later analysis, each TCR beta chain was defined by its CDR3 amino acid sequence together with its V-gene family, and reads lacking a unique V-gene family were excluded. A later analysis removed several hundred highly shared, low-generation-probability nucleotide sequences to deal with suspected cross-contamination and a sequencing artifact. A later analysis calculated a clonal expansion index for each public chain from normalized within-repertoire ranks of inferred template counts. Generation probabilities in a later analysis came from a VDJ recombination model fitted to out-of-frame rearrangements, and those results were checked against IGoR. In a later analysis, TCR-TCR, TCR-HLA and TCR-CMV co-occurrence was scored with hypergeometric tests, and a repertoire-size bias correction was applied to TCR pairs. A later analysis estimated false discovery rates by permuting HLA or CMV assignments 20 times. A later analysis grouped co-occurring TCRs with DBSCAN, adding TCRdist sequence similarity when clustering within HLA-allele-positive subsets. Repertoires with fewer than 30,000 or more than 120,000 public chains, plus five repertoires with anomalous nucleotide sharing, were excluded from co-occurrence clustering. In TCRdb, the immuneACCESS table is reduced to in-frame sequences with V and J assigned. These tables do not hold every clone; where another copy was compared, an unresolved V gene accounts for under half, and the others remain unexplained. That table furnishes V, J and clone size, whereas the DNA furnished D and trimming. This sample holds about 140,000 clones; just under 85% were observed only once. The ten largest clones capture roughly 1.9% of the sample.

Rearrangement joined TRBV2 to TRBJ2-1; the central 7 bases match TRBD1. This TCR came from a woman aged 35 to 49 in good health and CMV-seronegative. The sequenced material came from PBMCs. CDR3 region: CASRTTGNEQFF. Read as DNA, the sequence is TGTGCCAGCAGGACGACAGGGAATGAGCAGTTCTTC.